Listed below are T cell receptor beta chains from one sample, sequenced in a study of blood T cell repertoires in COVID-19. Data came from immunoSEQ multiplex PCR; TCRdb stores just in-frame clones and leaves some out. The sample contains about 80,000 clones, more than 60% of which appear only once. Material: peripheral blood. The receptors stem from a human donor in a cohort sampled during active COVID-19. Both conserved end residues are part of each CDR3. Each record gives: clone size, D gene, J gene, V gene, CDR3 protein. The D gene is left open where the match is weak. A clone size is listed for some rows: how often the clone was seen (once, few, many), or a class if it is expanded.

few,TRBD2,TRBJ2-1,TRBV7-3,CASSLGTSGGDEQFF
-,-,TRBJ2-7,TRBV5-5,CASSLGNTYEQYF
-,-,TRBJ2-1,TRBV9,CASSQGPPDEQFF
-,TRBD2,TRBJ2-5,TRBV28,CASSLSGLAGRETQYF
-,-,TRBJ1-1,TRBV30,CARSERGTEAFF
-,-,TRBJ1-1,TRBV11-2,CASSLTRGTEAFF
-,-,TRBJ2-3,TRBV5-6,CASSPDRGKGAQYF
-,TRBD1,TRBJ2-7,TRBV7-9,CASSPDRDRDEQYF
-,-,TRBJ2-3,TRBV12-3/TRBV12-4,CASSLSRDDTQYF
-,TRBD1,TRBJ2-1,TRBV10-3,CAISEPDRGSGEQFF
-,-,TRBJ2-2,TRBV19,CASIFREEATGELFF
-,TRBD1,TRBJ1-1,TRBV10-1,CASRSTGEDTEAFF
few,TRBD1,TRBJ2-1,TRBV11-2,CASSLRTGSSYNEQFF